Listed below are T cell receptor beta chains from one sample, sequenced in a study of T cell responses to AZD1222 COVID-19 vaccine. The assay was immunoSEQ multiplex PCR, and TCRdb's table has in-frame clones only and misses some. The table lists 95,000 to 110,000 clones, around 92% of them singletons. The input for sequencing was peripheral blood, taken on day 0 of AZD1222 vaccination. Every receptor here comes from an adult in good health. The CDR3 runs from the conserved cysteine through the conserved F or W. Each record gives: J gene, D gene, V gene, clone size, CDR3 protein, CDR3 DNA. A D gene is named only where the DNA matches it firmly. Only part of the rows carry a size: once, few, many, or a class if the clone is expanded.

J gene: TRBJ1-2; D gene: -; V gene: TRBV6-2/TRBV6-3; clone size: -; CDR3 protein: CASSFSTPNYGYTF; CDR3 DNA: TGTGCCAGCAGTTTCTCGACCCCTAACTATGGCTACACCTTC
J gene: TRBJ1-3; D gene: -; V gene: TRBV5-1; clone size: -; CDR3 protein: CASSGAGPGSGNTIYF; CDR3 DNA: TGCGCCAGCTCGGGGGCCGGGCCCGGCTCTGGAAACACCATATATTTT
J gene: TRBJ2-7; D gene: -; V gene: TRBV28; clone size: -; CDR3 protein: CASSFRGLGRYEQYF; CDR3 DNA: TGTGCCAGCAGTTTTCGAGGATTAGGCCGTTACGAGCAGTACTTC
J gene: TRBJ2-3; D gene: -; V gene: TRBV7-9; clone size: once; CDR3 protein: CASSLVSMGDTQYF; CDR3 DNA: TGTGCCAGCAGCTTAGTAAGCATGGGGGATACGCAGTATTTT
J gene: TRBJ1-3; D gene: -; V gene: TRBV4-3; clone size: -; CDR3 protein: CASSQPGTGNTIYF; CDR3 DNA: TGCGCCAGCAGCCAACCAGGGACTGGAAACACCATATATTTT
J gene: TRBJ2-7; D gene: -; V gene: TRBV12-3/TRBV12-4; clone size: -; CDR3 protein: CASRTPVGEQYF; CDR3 DNA: TGTGCCAGCAGGACGCCGGTTGGGGAGCAGTACTTC
J gene: TRBJ2-5; D gene: -; V gene: TRBV3-1/TRBV3-2; clone size: -; CDR3 protein: CASDGETQYF; CDR3 DNA: TGTGCCAGTGATGGGGAGACCCAGTACTTC
J gene: TRBJ1-2; D gene: TRBD1; V gene: TRBV6-5; clone size: -; CDR3 protein: CASRTTGLGLNGYTF; CDR3 DNA: TGTGCCAGCAGGACGACAGGGCTCGGTTTAAACGGCTACACCTTC
J gene: TRBJ2-7; D gene: TRBD1; V gene: TRBV18; clone size: -; CDR3 protein: CASSPPGQGAIYEQYF; CDR3 DNA: TGTGCCAGCTCACCCCCAGGACAGGGTGCAATATACGAGCAGTACTTC
J gene: TRBJ1-5; D gene: -; V gene: TRBV19; clone size: -; CDR3 protein: CASSLQGEQPQHF; CDR3 DNA: TGTGCCAGTAGTTTACAGGGAGAGCAGCCCCAGCATTTT
J gene: TRBJ2-7; D gene: -; V gene: TRBV27; clone size: -; CDR3 protein: CASRKWGDGISYEQYF; CDR3 DNA: TGTGCCAGCAGGAAATGGGGGGACGGAATCTCCTACGAGCAGTACTTC
J gene: TRBJ2-7; D gene: -; V gene: TRBV27; clone size: -; CDR3 protein: CASSSSAVARSYEQYF; CDR3 DNA: TGTGCCAGCAGTTCCTCCGCGGTAGCGCGATCCTACGAGCAGTACTTC
J gene: TRBJ1-2; D gene: TRBD1; V gene: TRBV24-1; clone size: -; CDR3 protein: CATSDRDRGSSSDGYTF; CDR3 DNA: TGTGCCACCAGTGACCGGGACAGGGGGTCATCATCGGATGGCTACACCTTC
J gene: TRBJ2-1; D gene: TRBD1; V gene: TRBV24-1; clone size: -; CDR3 protein: CATGTGRGHNEQFF; CDR3 DNA: TGTGCCACCGGGACAGGGAGGGGCCACAATGAGCAGTTCTTC
J gene: TRBJ1-1; D gene: -; V gene: TRBV27; clone size: once; CDR3 protein: CASSLKRNTEAFF; CDR3 DNA: TGTGCCAGCAGTCTGAAACGGAACACTGAAGCTTTCTTT
J gene: TRBJ2-1; D gene: TRBD1; V gene: TRBV13; clone size: -; CDR3 protein: CASSSYRDRDRYNEQFF; CDR3 DNA: TGTGCCAGCAGCTCGTACCGGGACAGGGATAGATACAATGAGCAGTTCTTC
J gene: TRBJ2-6; D gene: -; V gene: TRBV28; clone size: -; CDR3 protein: CANRTGYSGANVLTF; CDR3 DNA: TGTGCCAATCGCACAGGTTACTCTGGGGCCAACGTCCTGACTTTC
J gene: TRBJ1-2; D gene: TRBD1; V gene: TRBV4-2; clone size: -; CDR3 protein: CASSPAGGSHYGYTF; CDR3 DNA: TGTGCCAGCAGCCCTGCAGGGGGTAGCCACTATGGCTACACCTTC
J gene: TRBJ1-1; D gene: -; V gene: TRBV29-1; clone size: -; CDR3 protein: CSVEPGSPTPFF; CDR3 DNA: TGCAGCGTTGAGCCCGGGTCCCCGACGCCTTTCTTT
J gene: TRBJ1-4; D gene: -; V gene: TRBV7-2; clone size: -; CDR3 protein: CASSPTQGRFEKLFF; CDR3 DNA: TGTGCCAGCAGCCCCACACAGGGTCGTTTTGAAAAACTGTTTTTT
J gene: TRBJ1-1; D gene: -; V gene: TRBV7-2; clone size: -; CDR3 protein: CASSRLGITEAFF; CDR3 DNA: TGTGCCAGCAGCCGCCTGGGTATCACTGAAGCTTTCTTT
J gene: TRBJ2-5; D gene: -; V gene: TRBV28; clone size: once; CDR3 protein: CASVEQIQETQYF; CDR3 DNA: TGTGCCTCAGTAGAACAGATCCAAGAGACCCAGTACTTC
J gene: TRBJ1-6; D gene: TRBD1; V gene: TRBV18; clone size: -; CDR3 protein: CASSPGSYGTGSSPLHF; CDR3 DNA: TGTGCCAGCTCACCCGGGAGTTACGGGACAGGCTCTTCACCCCTCCACTTT
J gene: TRBJ2-2; D gene: TRBD2; V gene: TRBV7-2; clone size: -; CDR3 protein: CASSFRGLAGRETGELFF; CDR3 DNA: TGTGCCAGCAGCTTCCGAGGACTAGCGGGCCGGGAAACCGGGGAGCTGTTTTTT
J gene: TRBJ1-1; D gene: -; V gene: TRBV6-2/TRBV6-3; clone size: -; CDR3 protein: CASSYSSRGSTEAFF; CDR3 DNA: TGTGCCAGCAGTTACTCTAGCCGGGGTAGCACTGAAGCTTTCTTT
J gene: TRBJ1-1; D gene: -; V gene: TRBV28; clone size: -; CDR3 protein: CASSTAPGIEAFF; CDR3 DNA: TGTGCCAGCAGTACCGCTCCGGGCATAGAAGCTTTCTTT
J gene: TRBJ1-2; D gene: TRBD1; V gene: TRBV3-1/TRBV3-2; clone size: -; CDR3 protein: CASSPTRDRGLYGYTF; CDR3 DNA: TGTGCCAGCAGCCCCACCCGGGACAGGGGGCTCTATGGCTACACCTTC
J gene: TRBJ2-6; D gene: -; V gene: TRBV5-1; clone size: -; CDR3 protein: CASSLEGAGANVLTF; CDR3 DNA: TGCGCCAGCAGCTTGGAAGGTGCTGGGGCCAACGTCCTGACTTTC
J gene: TRBJ2-1; D gene: -; V gene: TRBV19; clone size: -; CDR3 protein: CASSIRGALHGSSYNEQFF; CDR3 DNA: TGTGCCAGTAGTATAAGGGGAGCTTTACACGGGAGCTCCTACAATGAGCAGTTCTTC
J gene: TRBJ2-7; D gene: -; V gene: TRBV7-2; clone size: -; CDR3 protein: CASSLLGGLNEQYF; CDR3 DNA: TGTGCCAGCAGCTTACTGGGGGGCCTGAACGAGCAGTACTTC
J gene: TRBJ1-4; D gene: TRBD1; V gene: TRBV19; clone size: -; CDR3 protein: CASSIQDRLNEKLFF; CDR3 DNA: TGTGCCAGTAGCATACAGGACAGGCTGAATGAAAAACTGTTTTTT
J gene: TRBJ1-1; D gene: -; V gene: TRBV27; clone size: few; CDR3 protein: CASSLSPEAFF; CDR3 DNA: TGTGCCAGCAGTTTAAGCCCTGAAGCTTTCTTT
J gene: TRBJ1-1; D gene: TRBD1; V gene: TRBV14; clone size: -; CDR3 protein: CASIGPRQGGGTEAFF; CDR3 DNA: TGTGCCAGCATCGGCCCCCGACAGGGTGGAGGCACTGAAGCTTTCTTT
J gene: TRBJ1-6; D gene: TRBD1; V gene: TRBV5-5; clone size: few; CDR3 protein: CASSLAAGTGDSPLHF; CDR3 DNA: TGTGCCAGCAGCTTGGCCGCCGGGACAGGAGATTCACCCCTCCACTTT
J gene: TRBJ2-2; D gene: TRBD2; V gene: TRBV28; clone size: -; CDR3 protein: CASHTLGTSGRSGELFF; CDR3 DNA: TGTGCCAGCCATACCCTCGGGACTAGCGGGAGAAGCGGGGAGCTGTTTTTT
J gene: TRBJ1-1; D gene: -; V gene: TRBV2; clone size: -; CDR3 protein: CASGGARNTEAFF; CDR3 DNA: TGTGCCAGCGGGGGCGCGAGGAACACTGAAGCTTTCTTT
J gene: TRBJ2-7; D gene: TRBD1; V gene: TRBV4-3; clone size: -; CDR3 protein: CASSQNPGQGGSEQYF; CDR3 DNA: TGCGCCAGCAGCCAGAACCCGGGACAGGGGGGGTCCGAGCAGTACTTC
J gene: TRBJ2-1; D gene: TRBD2; V gene: TRBV6-5; clone size: -; CDR3 protein: CASRAGTSGPNEQFF; CDR3 DNA: TGTGCCAGCAGGGCCGGGACTAGCGGGCCCAATGAGCAGTTCTTC
J gene: TRBJ2-7; D gene: -; V gene: TRBV5-1; clone size: -; CDR3 protein: CASSLDRSSYEQYF; CDR3 DNA: TGCGCCAGCAGCTTGGACAGGAGCTCCTACGAGCAGTACTTC
J gene: TRBJ1-6; D gene: -; V gene: TRBV7-9; clone size: -; CDR3 protein: CASSLYSINSPLHF; CDR3 DNA: TGTGCCAGCAGCTTATACTCTATTAATTCACCCCTCCACTTT
J gene: TRBJ2-7; D gene: TRBD2; V gene: TRBV19; clone size: -; CDR3 protein: CASKRLGTSGNYEQYF; CDR3 DNA: TGTGCCAGTAAGAGACTTGGGACTAGCGGAAACTACGAGCAGTACTTC
J gene: TRBJ2-6; D gene: TRBD1; V gene: TRBV10-3; clone size: -; CDR3 protein: CAIGGQSPGANVLTF; CDR3 DNA: TGTGCCATCGGGGGACAGTCCCCTGGGGCCAACGTCCTGACTTTC
J gene: TRBJ1-1; D gene: TRBD1; V gene: TRBV7-2; clone size: -; CDR3 protein: CASSPVTGQPSEAFF; CDR3 DNA: TGTGCCAGCAGCCCAGTCACGGGACAGCCCTCTGAAGCTTTCTTT
J gene: TRBJ2-2; D gene: -; V gene: TRBV7-3; clone size: -; CDR3 protein: CASSLSSTGELFF; CDR3 DNA: TGTGCCAGCAGCTTGTCTTCGACCGGGGAGCTGTTTTTT
J gene: TRBJ2-3; D gene: TRBD2; V gene: TRBV7-8; clone size: -; CDR3 protein: CASSLDGTSEPSTDTQYF; CDR3 DNA: TGTGCCAGCAGCTTAGACGGGACTAGCGAACCTAGCACAGATACGCAGTATTTT
J gene: TRBJ2-7; D gene: -; V gene: TRBV28; clone size: -; CDR3 protein: CASSLNRWEQYF; CDR3 DNA: TGTGCCAGCAGTTTGAACCGCTGGGAGCAGTACTTC
J gene: TRBJ1-3; D gene: -; V gene: TRBV9; clone size: -; CDR3 protein: CASSVVGSGNTIYF; CDR3 DNA: TGTGCCAGCAGCGTAGTAGGCTCTGGAAACACCATATATTTT
J gene: TRBJ2-1; D gene: TRBD1; V gene: TRBV15; clone size: -; CDR3 protein: CATRWDRNDNEQFF; CDR3 DNA: TGTGCCACCAGGTGGGACAGAAATGACAATGAGCAGTTCTTC
J gene: TRBJ2-7; D gene: TRBD2; V gene: TRBV4-1; clone size: -; CDR3 protein: CASSQDVTSGSLSYEQYF; CDR3 DNA: TGCGCCAGCAGCCAAGATGTAACTAGCGGGAGTCTCTCCTACGAGCAGTACTTC
J gene: TRBJ2-7; D gene: -; V gene: TRBV6-6; clone size: once; CDR3 protein: CASSYAQGREQYF; CDR3 DNA: TGTGCCAGCAGTTACGCTCAGGGGCGCGAGCAGTACTTC
J gene: TRBJ2-1; D gene: TRBD1; V gene: TRBV7-9; clone size: -; CDR3 protein: CASSGRTGIEQFF; CDR3 DNA: TGTGCCAGCAGCGGGAGGACAGGGATTGAGCAGTTCTTC
J gene: TRBJ2-7; D gene: -; V gene: TRBV7-2; clone size: -; CDR3 protein: CASSLGVGSYEQYF; CDR3 DNA: TGTGCCAGCAGCTTAGGGGTCGGATCGTACGAGCAGTACTTC
J gene: TRBJ2-2; D gene: -; V gene: TRBV5-1; clone size: -; CDR3 protein: CASSLRTGSTGELFF; CDR3 DNA: TGCGCCAGCAGCTTGAGGACTGGATCCACCGGGGAGCTGTTTTTT
J gene: TRBJ2-7; D gene: -; V gene: TRBV20-1; clone size: -; CDR3 protein: CSASSQGGEQYF; CDR3 DNA: TGCAGTGCTAGTAGTCAGGGGGGCGAGCAGTACTTC
J gene: TRBJ2-7; D gene: -; V gene: TRBV5-1; clone size: -; CDR3 protein: CASSPTPGYEQYF; CDR3 DNA: TGCGCCAGCAGCCCAACTCCGGGTTACGAGCAGTACTTC
J gene: TRBJ2-2; D gene: -; V gene: TRBV29-1; clone size: few; CDR3 protein: CSVGEGTGLNTGELFF; CDR3 DNA: TGCAGCGTTGGGGAAGGAACAGGGTTGAACACCGGGGAGCTGTTTTTT
J gene: TRBJ2-7; D gene: -; V gene: TRBV27; clone size: -; CDR3 protein: CASSLDVGTPYEQYF; CDR3 DNA: TGTGCCAGCAGTTTAGACGTGGGAACCCCCTACGAGCAGTACTTC
J gene: TRBJ2-2; D gene: TRBD2; V gene: TRBV9; clone size: -; CDR3 protein: CASSPRLAQTGELFF; CDR3 DNA: TGTGCCAGCAGCCCCAGACTAGCTCAGACCGGGGAGCTGTTTTTT
J gene: TRBJ2-3; D gene: -; V gene: TRBV28; clone size: once; CDR3 protein: CASSFQRVGIDF; CDR3 DNA: TGTGCCAGCAGTTTCCAGCGGGTGGGTATAGATTTT